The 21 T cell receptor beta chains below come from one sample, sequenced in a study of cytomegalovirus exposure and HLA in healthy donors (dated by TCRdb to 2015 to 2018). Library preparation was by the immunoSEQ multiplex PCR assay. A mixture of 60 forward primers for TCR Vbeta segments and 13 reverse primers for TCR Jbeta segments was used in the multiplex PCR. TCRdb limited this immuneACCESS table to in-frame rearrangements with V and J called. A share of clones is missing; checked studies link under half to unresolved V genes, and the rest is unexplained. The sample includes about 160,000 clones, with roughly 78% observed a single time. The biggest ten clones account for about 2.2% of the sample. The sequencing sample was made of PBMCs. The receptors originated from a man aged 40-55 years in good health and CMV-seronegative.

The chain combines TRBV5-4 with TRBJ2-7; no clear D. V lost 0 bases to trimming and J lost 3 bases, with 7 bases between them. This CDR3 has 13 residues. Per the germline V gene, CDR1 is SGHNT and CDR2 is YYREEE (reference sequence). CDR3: CASSLGRLYEQYF. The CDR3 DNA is TGTGCCAGCAGCTTGGGCAGACTCTACGAGCAGTACTTC.

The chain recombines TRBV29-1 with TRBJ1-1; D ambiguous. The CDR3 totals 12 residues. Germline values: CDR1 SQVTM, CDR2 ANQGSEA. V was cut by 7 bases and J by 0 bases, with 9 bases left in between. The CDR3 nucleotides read TGCAGCGCCGGTGGAGTGAACACTGAAGCTTTCTTT. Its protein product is CSAGGVNTEAFF.

CDR3 loop: CASSLTGTWRRDNSYEQYF. CDR3 in DNA: TGTGCCAGCAGTTTGACGGGTACATGGCGGCGGGATAACTCCTACGAGCAGTACTTC. This chain links TRBV27 with TRBJ2-7, with D perhaps matching TRBD2 (6 bases). Germline assignment: CDR1 MNHEY and CDR2 SMNVEV (reference sequence). CDR3 length equals 19 residues. V shed 3 bases and J shed 0 bases, with 24 bases lying between them.

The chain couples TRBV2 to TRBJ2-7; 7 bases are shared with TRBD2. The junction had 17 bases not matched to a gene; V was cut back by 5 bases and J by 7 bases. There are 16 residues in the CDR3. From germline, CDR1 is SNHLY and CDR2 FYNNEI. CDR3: CASSTFGTTPAEEQYF. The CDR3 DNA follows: TGTGCCAGCAGTACCTTCGGGACTACACCTGCGGAGGAGCAGTACTTC.

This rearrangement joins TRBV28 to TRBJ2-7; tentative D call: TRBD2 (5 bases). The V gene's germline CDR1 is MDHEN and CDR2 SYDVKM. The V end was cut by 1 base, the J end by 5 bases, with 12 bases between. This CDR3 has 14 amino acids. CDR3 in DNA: TGTGCCAGCAGTTTATTTCCGGGAAGGGACGAGCAGTACTTC. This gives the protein CASSLFPGRDEQYF.

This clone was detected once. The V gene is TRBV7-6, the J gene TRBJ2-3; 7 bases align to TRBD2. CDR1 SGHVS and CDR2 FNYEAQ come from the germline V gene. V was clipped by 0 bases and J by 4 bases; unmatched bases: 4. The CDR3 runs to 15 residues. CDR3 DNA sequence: TGTGCCAGCAGCTTAGCCCCGGGAGGTTCAGATACGCAGTATTTT. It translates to CASSLAPGGSDTQYF.

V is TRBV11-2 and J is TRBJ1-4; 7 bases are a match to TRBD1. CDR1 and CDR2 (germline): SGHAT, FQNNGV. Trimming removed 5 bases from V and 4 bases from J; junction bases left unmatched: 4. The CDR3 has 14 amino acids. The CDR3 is CASSADRFNEKLFF. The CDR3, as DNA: TGTGCCAGCAGCGCGGACAGGTTTAATGAAAAACTGTTTTTT.

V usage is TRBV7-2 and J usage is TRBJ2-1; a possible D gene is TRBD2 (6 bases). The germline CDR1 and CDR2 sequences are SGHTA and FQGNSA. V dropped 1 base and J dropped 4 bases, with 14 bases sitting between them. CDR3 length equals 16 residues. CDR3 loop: CASSLVPIAEYNEQFF. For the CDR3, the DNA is TGTGCCAGCAGCTTAGTCCCGATAGCGGAATACAATGAGCAGTTCTTC.

Here the CDR3 reads CASSLSPYGTSGYEQYF. The CDR3 DNA sequence: TGTGCCAGCAGCTTGTCTCCCTATGGCACTAGCGGATACGAGCAGTACTTC. J is TRBJ2-7 and V is TRBV5-5; 8 bases match TRBD2. With 1 base clipped from V and 4 bases from J, the junction kept 13 bases outside the gene matches. This CDR3 region has 17 residues. Germline V gene sequence: CDR1 SGHKS, CDR2 YYEKEE (reference sequence).

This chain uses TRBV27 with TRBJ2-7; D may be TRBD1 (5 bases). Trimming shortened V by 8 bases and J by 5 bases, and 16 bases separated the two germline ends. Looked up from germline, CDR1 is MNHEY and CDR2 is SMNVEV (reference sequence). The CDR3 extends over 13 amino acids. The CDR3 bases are TGTGCCAGCCGAAGGGGCTCCGGAGACGAGCAGTACTTC. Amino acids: CASRRGSGDEQYF.

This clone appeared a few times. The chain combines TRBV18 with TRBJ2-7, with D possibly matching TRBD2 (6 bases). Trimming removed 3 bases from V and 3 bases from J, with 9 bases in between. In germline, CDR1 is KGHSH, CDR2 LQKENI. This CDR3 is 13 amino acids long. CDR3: CASSPASVYEQYF. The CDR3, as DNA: TGTGCCAGCTCACCGGCTAGCGTCTACGAGCAGTACTTC. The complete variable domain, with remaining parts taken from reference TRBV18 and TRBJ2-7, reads NAGVMQNPRHLVRRRGQEARLRCSPMKGHSHVYWYRQLPEEGLKFMVYLQKENIIDESGMPKERFSAEFPKEGPSILRIQQVVRGDSAAYFCASSPASVYEQYFGPGTRLTVT.

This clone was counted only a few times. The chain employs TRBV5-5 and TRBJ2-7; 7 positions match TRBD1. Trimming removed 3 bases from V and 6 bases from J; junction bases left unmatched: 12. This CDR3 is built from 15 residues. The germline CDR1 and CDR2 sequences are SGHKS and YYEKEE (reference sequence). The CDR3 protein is CASSSLPGQILEQYF. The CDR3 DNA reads TGTGCCAGCAGCTCCCTCCCGGGACAGATCCTCGAGCAGTACTTC. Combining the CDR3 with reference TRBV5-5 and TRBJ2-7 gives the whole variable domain DAGVTQSPTHLIKTRGQQVTLRCSPISGHKSVSWYQQVLGQGPQFIFQYYEKEERGRGNFPDRFSARQFPNYSSELNVNALLLGDSALYLCASSSLPGQILEQYFGPGTRLTVT.

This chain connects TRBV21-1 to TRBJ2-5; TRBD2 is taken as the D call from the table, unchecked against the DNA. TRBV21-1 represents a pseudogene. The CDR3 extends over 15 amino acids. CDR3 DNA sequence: TGTGCCAGCAGCAAAGTAGAGCGGCGTCAAGAGACCCAGTACTTC. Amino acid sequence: CASSKVERRQETQYF.

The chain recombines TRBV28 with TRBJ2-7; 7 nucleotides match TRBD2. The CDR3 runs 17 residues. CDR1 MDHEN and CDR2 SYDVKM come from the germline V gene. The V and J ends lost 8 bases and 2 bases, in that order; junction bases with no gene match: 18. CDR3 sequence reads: CASHPLRRSSGTYEQYF. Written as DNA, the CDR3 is TGTGCCAGCCATCCCCTAAGACGGTCTAGCGGAACCTACGAGCAGTACTTC.

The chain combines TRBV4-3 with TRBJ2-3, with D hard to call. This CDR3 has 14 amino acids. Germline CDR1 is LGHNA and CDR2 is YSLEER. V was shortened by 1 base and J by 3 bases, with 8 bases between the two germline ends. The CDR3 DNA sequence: TGCGCCAGCAGCCAAGGAGCTTATACAGATACGCAGTATTTT. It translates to CASSQGAYTDTQYF.

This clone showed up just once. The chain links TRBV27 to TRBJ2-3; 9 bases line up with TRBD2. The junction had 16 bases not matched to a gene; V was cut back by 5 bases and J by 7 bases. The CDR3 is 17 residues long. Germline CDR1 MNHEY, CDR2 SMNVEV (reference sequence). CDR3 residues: CASSPPQTSGRLYTQYF. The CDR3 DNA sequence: TGTGCCAGCAGTCCCCCTCAGACTAGCGGCCGTTTGTATACGCAGTATTTT.

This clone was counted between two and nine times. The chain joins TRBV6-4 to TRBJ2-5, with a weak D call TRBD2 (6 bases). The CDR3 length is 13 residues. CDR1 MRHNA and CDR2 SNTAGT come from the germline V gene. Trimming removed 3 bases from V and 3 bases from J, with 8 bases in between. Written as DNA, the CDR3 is TGTGCCAGCAGTGAATCTAGCGAAGAGACCCAGTACTTC. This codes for CASSESSEETQYF.

The CDR3 loop is CASSSLTGYGNTIYF. CDR3 nucleotide sequence: TGTGCCAGCAGCTCCCTGACAGGGTACGGAAACACCATATATTTT. The genes are TRBV6-5 and TRBJ1-3, with 7 bases aligning to TRBD1. The J segment lost 4 bases and the V segment lost 6 bases, leaving 9 bases of the junction unmatched. The germline V gene encodes CDR1 MNHEY and CDR2 SVGAGI. There are 15 residues in the CDR3.

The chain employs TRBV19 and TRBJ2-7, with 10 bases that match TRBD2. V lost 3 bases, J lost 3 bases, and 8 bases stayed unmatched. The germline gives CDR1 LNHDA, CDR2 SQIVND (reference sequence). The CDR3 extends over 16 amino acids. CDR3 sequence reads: CASSISASGSNYEQYF. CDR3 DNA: TGTGCCAGTAGTATCTCAGCTAGCGGGAGCAACTACGAGCAGTACTTC.

CDR3 bases: TGCGCCAGCAGACCTACAGGGAGGGGCACCGGGGAGCTGTTTTTT. It codes for CASRPTGRGTGELFF. The chain is built from TRBV5-1 and TRBJ2-2, with D perhaps matching TRBD2 (7 bases). Trimming pared 5 bases from V and 4 bases from J, leaving 15 bases between. The germline CDR1 and CDR2 sequences are SGHRS and YFSETQ. CDR3 length equals 15 residues.

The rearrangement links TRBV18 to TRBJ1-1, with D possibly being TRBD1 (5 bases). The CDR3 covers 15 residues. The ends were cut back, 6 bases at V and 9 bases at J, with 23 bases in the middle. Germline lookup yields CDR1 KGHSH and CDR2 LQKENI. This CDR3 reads CASSQSQGFEAQAFF. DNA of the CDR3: TGTGCCAGCTCCCAAAGCCAGGGTTTTGAGGCTCAAGCTTTCTTT. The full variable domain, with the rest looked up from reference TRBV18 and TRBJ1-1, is NAGVMQNPRHLVRRRGQEARLRCSPMKGHSHVYWYRQLPEEGLKFMVYLQKENIIDESGMPKERFSAEFPKEGPSILRIQQVVRGDSAAYFCASSQSQGFEAQAFFGQGTRLTVV.